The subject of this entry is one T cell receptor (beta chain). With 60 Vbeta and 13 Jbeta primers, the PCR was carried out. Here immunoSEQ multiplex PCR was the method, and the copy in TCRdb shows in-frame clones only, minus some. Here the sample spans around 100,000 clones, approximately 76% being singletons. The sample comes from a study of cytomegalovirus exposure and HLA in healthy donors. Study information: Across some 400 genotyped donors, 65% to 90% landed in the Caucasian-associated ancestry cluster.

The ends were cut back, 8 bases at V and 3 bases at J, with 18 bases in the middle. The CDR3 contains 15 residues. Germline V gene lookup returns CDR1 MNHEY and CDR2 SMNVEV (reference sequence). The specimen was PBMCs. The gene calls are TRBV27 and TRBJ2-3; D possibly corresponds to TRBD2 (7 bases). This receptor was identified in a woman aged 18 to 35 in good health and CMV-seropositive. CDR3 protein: CASGLGGGGTDTQYF. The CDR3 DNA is TGTGCCAGCGGCCTAGGGGGAGGGGGAACAGATACGCAGTATTTT.